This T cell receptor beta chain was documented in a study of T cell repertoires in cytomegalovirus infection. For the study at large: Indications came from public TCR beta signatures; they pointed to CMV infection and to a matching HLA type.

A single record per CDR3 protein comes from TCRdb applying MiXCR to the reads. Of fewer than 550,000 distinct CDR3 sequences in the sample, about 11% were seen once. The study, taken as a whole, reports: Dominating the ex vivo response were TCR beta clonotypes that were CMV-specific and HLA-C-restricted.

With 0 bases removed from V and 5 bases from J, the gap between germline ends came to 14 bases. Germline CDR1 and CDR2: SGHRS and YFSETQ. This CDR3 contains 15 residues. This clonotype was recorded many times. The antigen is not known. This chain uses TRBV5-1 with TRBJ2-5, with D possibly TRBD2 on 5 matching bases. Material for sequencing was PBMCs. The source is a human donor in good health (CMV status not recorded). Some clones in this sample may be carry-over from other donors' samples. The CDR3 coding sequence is TGCGCCAGCAGCTTGGCCTCCGGGATGGGGGAGACCCAGTACTTC. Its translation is CASSLASGMGETQYF. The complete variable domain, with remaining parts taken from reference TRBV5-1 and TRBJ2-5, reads KAGVTQTPRYLIKTRGQQVTLSCSPISGHRSVSWYQQTPGQGLQFLFEYFSETQRNKGNFPGRFSGRQFSNSRSEMNVSTLELGDSALYLCASSLASGMGETQYFGPGTRLLVL.